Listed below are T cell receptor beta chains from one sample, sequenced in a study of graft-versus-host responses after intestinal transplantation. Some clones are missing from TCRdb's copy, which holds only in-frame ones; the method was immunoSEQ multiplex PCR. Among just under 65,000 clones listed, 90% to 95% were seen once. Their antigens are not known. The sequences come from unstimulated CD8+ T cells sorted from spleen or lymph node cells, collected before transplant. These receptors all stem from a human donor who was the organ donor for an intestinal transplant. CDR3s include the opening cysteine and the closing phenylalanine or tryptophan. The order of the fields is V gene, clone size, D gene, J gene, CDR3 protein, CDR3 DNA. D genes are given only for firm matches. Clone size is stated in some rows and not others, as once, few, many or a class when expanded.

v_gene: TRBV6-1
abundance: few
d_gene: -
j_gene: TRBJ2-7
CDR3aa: CASSRGESSYEQYF
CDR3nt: TGTGCCAGCAGCCGCGGGGAGAGCTCCTACGAGCAGTACTTC

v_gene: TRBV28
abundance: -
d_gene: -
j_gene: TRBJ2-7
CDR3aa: CASSLFPPPYEQYF
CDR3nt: TGTGCCAGCAGTTTGTTCCCTCCCCCGTACGAGCAGTACTTC

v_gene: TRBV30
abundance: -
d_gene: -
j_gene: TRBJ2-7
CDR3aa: CAWSDSYEQYF
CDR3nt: TGTGCCTGGAGCGACAGCTACGAGCAGTACTTC

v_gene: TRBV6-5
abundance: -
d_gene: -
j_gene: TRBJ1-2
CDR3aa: CASSYRDISPRSGYTF
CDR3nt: TGTGCCAGCAGTTACCGGGACATCTCCCCTAGGAGCGGCTACACCTTC

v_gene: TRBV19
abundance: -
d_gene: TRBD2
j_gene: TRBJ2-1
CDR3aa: CASSTQREVDEQFF
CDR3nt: TGTGCCAGTAGTACCCAGCGGGAGGTCGATGAGCAGTTCTTC

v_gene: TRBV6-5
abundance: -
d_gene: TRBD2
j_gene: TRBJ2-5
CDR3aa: CASSPSGANGETQYF
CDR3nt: TGTGCCAGCAGTCCCAGCGGGGCCAACGGGGAGACCCAGTACTTC

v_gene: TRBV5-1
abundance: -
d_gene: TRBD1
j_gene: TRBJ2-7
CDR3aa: CASSPGQGIYEQYF
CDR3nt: TGCGCCAGCAGCCCAGGACAGGGAATCTACGAGCAGTACTTC

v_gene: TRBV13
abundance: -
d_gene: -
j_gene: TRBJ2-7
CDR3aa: CASSTYRVEQYF
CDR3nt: TGTGCCAGCAGTACATACAGGGTCGAGCAGTACTTC

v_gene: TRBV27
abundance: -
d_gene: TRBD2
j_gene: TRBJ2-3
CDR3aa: CASRVAGADTQYF
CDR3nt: TGTGCCAGCAGAGTAGCGGGAGCAGATACGCAGTATTTT

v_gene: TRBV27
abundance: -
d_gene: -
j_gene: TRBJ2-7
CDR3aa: CASSLSESYEQYF
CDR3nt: TGTGCCAGCAGTTTATCGGAGAGTTACGAGCAGTACTTC

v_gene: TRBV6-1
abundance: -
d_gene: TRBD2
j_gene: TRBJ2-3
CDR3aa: CASSENSGRAADTQYF
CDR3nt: TGTGCCAGCAGTGAGAATAGCGGGAGGGCCGCAGATACGCAGTATTTT

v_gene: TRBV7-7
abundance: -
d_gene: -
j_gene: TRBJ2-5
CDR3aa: CASSPRLGHLETQYF
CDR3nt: TGTGCTAGCAGCCCCCGGTTGGGGCATTTGGAGACCCAGTACTTC

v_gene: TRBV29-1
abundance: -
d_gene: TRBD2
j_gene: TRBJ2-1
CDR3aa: CSVDSGLAGEQFF
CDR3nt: TGCAGCGTTGACTCGGGACTAGCAGGGGAGCAGTTCTTC

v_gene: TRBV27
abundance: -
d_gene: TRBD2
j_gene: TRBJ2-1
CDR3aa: CASRLEPSSGGLINEQFF
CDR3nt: TGTGCCAGCAGATTAGAACCCAGTTCGGGAGGCCTTATCAATGAGCAGTTCTTC

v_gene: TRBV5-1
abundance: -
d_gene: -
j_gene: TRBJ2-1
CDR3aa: CASSLTDEQFF
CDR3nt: TGCGCCAGCAGCTTGACAGATGAGCAGTTCTTC

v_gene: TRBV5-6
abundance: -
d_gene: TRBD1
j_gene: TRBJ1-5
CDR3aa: CASSLGQGPHNQPQHF
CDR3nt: TGTGCCAGCAGCTTGGGACAGGGGCCCCACAATCAGCCCCAGCATTTT

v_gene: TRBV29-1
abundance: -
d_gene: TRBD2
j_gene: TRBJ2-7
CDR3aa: CSVVGQPGGSGSFYEQYF
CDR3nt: TGCAGCGTTGTAGGCCAGCCCGGGGGTAGCGGGAGCTTCTACGAGCAGTACTTC

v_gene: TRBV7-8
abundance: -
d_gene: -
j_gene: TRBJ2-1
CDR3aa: CASSLASGGSGNEQFF
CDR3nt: TGTGCCAGCAGCTTAGCGTCGGGGGGCTCGGGCAATGAGCAGTTCTTC

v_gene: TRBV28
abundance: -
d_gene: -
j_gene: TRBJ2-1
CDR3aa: CASSLTIYNEQFF
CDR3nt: TGTGCCAGCAGTTTAACTATATACAATGAGCAGTTCTTC

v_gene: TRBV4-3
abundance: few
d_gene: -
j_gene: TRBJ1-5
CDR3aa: CASSPDSTHQPQHF
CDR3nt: TGCGCCAGCAGCCCGGACAGCACGCATCAGCCCCAGCATTTT